This TCR beta chain originates from a study of T cells in Graves' hyperthyroidism and ophthalmopathy. Overall study context: Pretreatment peripheral blood was obtained at initial diagnosis. Study-level points and caveats: Blood also held most thyroid clonotypes expanded beyond 0.001.

With respect to this clonotype: Its cognate antigen is unknown.

TCR beta CDR3 sequences were amplified from RNA transcripts. HTBI primers were used for first-round RT-PCR of the TCR CDR3. TCRdb independently ran MiXCR on the multiplex PCR reads; one entry per CDR3 protein. The sample comprises more than 500,000 distinct CDR3 sequences, roughly 14% of which are singletons, and approximately 4.2% rests with the top ten. The CDR3 is 17 residues long. V was cut by 6 bases and J by 8 bases, with 25 bases left in between. Germline CDR1 MDHEN, CDR2 SYDVKM. The sequence derives from a woman in her 40s with Graves' ophthalmopathy. Sequenced: blood. The rearrangement uses TRBV28 and TRBJ2-2; D possibly matches TRBD1 or TRBD2 (6 bases each). CDR3 coding DNA: TGTGCCAGCAGACAACCCTTGGGCGGAGGGGGGTCTGGGGAGCTGTTTTTT. Amino acids: CASRQPLGGGGSGELFF.